This is a list of T cell receptor beta chains from one sample in a study of technical replicates of blood from a handful of donors. Sequenced by immunoSEQ multiplex PCR; TCRdb stores in-frame clones only, minus some. The profile shows over 45,000 clones, more than 85% of them singletons. Sequenced input: PBMCs. These receptors were taken from a human donor in good health. Some clones in this sample may be carry-over from other donors' samples. CDR3s include the opening cysteine and the closing phenylalanine or tryptophan. A D gene is named only where the DNA matches it firmly. Clone sizes are given selectively: once, few, many, or a class where the clone is expanded.

TRBV6-1	NA	NA	TRBJ2-1	CASSGRQANSYNEQFF	TGTGCCAGCAGTGGCCGACAGGCTAACTCCTACAATGAGCAGTTCTTC
TRBV11-2	NA	TRBD2	TRBJ2-1	CASSYSGSSYNEQFF	TGTGCCAGCAGCTATAGCGGGAGTTCCTACAATGAGCAGTTCTTC
TRBV25-1	NA	TRBD1	TRBJ1-1	CASKGWTGTAVNTEAFF	TGTGCCAGCAAGGGCTGGACCGGGACAGCAGTCAACACTGAAGCTTTCTTT
TRBV5-4	NA	TRBD1	TRBJ1-1	CASTLTGRTEAFF	TGTGCCAGCACCCTGACAGGGCGGACTGAAGCTTTCTTT
TRBV7-3	NA	NA	TRBJ2-1	CASSFSRGNYNEQFF	TGTGCCAGCAGCTTTAGCAGGGGTAACTACAATGAGCAGTTCTTC
TRBV11-2	NA	TRBD2	TRBJ2-3	CASRGLAGGRVEYF	TGTGCCAGCAGGGGACTAGCGGGGGGCCGCGTGGAGTATTTT
TRBV19	NA	NA	TRBJ1-4	CASTERATNEKLFF	TGTGCCAGTACCGAGAGAGCAACTAATGAAAAACTGTTTTTT
TRBV7-3	NA	TRBD1	TRBJ2-1	CASSTGTGGYNEQFF	TGTGCCAGCAGTACCGGGACAGGGGGCTACAATGAGCAGTTCTTC
TRBV14	NA	TRBD2	TRBJ2-2	CASSQEVYRLAENTGELFF	TGTGCCAGCAGCCAAGAGGTATATAGACTAGCGGAGAACACCGGGGAGCTGTTTTTT
TRBV4-2	NA	NA	TRBJ2-6	CASSQEGWGPEGANVLTF	TGTGCCAGCAGCCAAGAGGGGTGGGGCCCGGAAGGGGCCAACGTCCTGACTTTC
TRBV29-1	NA	TRBD2	TRBJ2-1	CSVEGGVNRNEQFF	TGCAGCGTTGAGGGGGGGGTGAATAGAAATGAGCAGTTCTTC
TRBV10-3	medium-sized	TRBD2	TRBJ2-3	CAISDIAGEDTQYF	TGTGCCATCAGTGATATCGCGGGGGAAGATACGCAGTATTTT
TRBV4-2	NA	NA	TRBJ1-3	CASSQDMGPANSGNTIYF	TGTGCCAGCAGCCAAGATATGGGGCCCGCAAACTCTGGAAACACCATATATTTT
TRBV5-6	NA	TRBD1	TRBJ1-5	CASSLGQGYQPQHF	TGTGCCAGCAGCTTGGGACAGGGCTATCAGCCCCAGCATTTT
TRBV13	NA	NA	TRBJ2-7	CASSLAPGPQNEQYF	TGTGCCAGCAGCTTAGCCCCAGGGCCGCAGAACGAGCAGTACTTC
TRBV29-1	NA	TRBD1	TRBJ1-1	CSVGQGANTEAFF	TGCAGCGTTGGACAGGGGGCGAACACTGAAGCTTTCTTT
TRBV23-1	NA	TRBD1	TRBJ2-7	CAPSSTGGYEQYF	TGCGCTCCTTCCTCGACAGGGGGCTACGAGCAGTACTTC
TRBV18	few	NA	TRBJ2-3	CASSASGSTDTQYF	TGTGCCAGCTCAGCCTCCGGGAGCACAGATACGCAGTATTTT
TRBV7-3	NA	NA	TRBJ1-4	CASSLGAGEKLFF	TGTGCCAGCAGCTTAGGGGCTGGGGAAAAACTGTTTTTT
TRBV4-2	NA	NA	TRBJ2-7	CASSPGGGAEQYF	TGTGCCAGCAGTCCTGGAGGCGGGGCCGAGCAGTACTTC
TRBV7-2	NA	NA	TRBJ1-5	CASSPGRGGNQPQHF	TGTGCCAGCAGCCCCGGGAGGGGGGGCAATCAGCCCCAGCATTTT
TRBV29-1	NA	NA	TRBJ1-2	CSVDLGLYGYTF	TGCAGCGTTGACCTGGGCCTTTATGGCTACACCTTC
TRBV15	NA	TRBD2	TRBJ2-3	CATSRGAGGLDTQYF	TGTGCCACCAGCAGAGGAGCGGGAGGTTTGGATACGCAGTATTTT
TRBV6-5	NA	NA	TRBJ2-4	CASSYSGGPGKNIQYF	TGTGCCAGCAGTTACTCCGGAGGGCCGGGCAAAAACATTCAGTACTTC
TRBV28	NA	NA	TRBJ1-4	CASSIGWEKLFF	TGTGCCAGCAGTATCGGGTGGGAAAAACTGTTTTTT
TRBV29-1	NA	NA	TRBJ1-1	CSVAGRDFDTEAFF	TGCAGCGTCGCCGGTAGAGATTTCGACACTGAAGCTTTCTTT
TRBV4-3	NA	TRBD2	TRBJ2-7	CASSQVLAGVGDEQYF	TGCGCCAGCAGCCAAGTACTAGCGGGAGTAGGGGACGAGCAGTACTTC
TRBV7-6	NA	NA	TRBJ2-2	CASSFNVQTGELFF	TGTGCCAGCAGCTTTAATGTGCAGACCGGGGAGCTGTTTTTT
TRBV7-6	NA	TRBD2	TRBJ2-7	CASSLIGGSSYEQYF	TGTGCCAGCAGCTTAATCGGGGGGAGCTCCTACGAGCAGTACTTC
TRBV27	NA	NA	TRBJ1-6	CASSLESSYNSPLHF	TGTGCCAGCAGCCTCGAGAGCTCCTATAATTCACCCCTCCACTTT
TRBV7-9	NA	NA	TRBJ1-1	CASSFALKNTEAFF	TGTGCCAGCAGCTTTGCTCTAAAGAACACTGAAGCTTTCTTT